Listed below are T cell receptor beta chains from one sample, sequenced in a study of cytomegalovirus exposure and HLA in healthy donors. TCRdb's table, derived via immunoSEQ multiplex PCR, lists solely in-frame clones and lacks some. The sample records 150,000 to 200,000 clones, around 81% being singletons. What was sequenced was PBMCs. These receptors were taken from a young woman in good health and CMV-seropositive. The CDR3 runs from the conserved cysteine through the conserved F or W. The D gene is left open where the match is weak. Clone size is not always given. Where it is, it says once, few, many or a class for expanded clones.

clone_size: once
d_call: TRBD2
j_call: TRBJ2-3
v_call: TRBV4-2
cdr3_nt: TGTGCCAGCAGTCAATATTTGTACTCGTCGGCTAGCGGGACAGATACGCAGTATTTT
cdr3_aa: CASSQYLYSSASGTDTQYF

clone_size: .
d_call: .
j_call: TRBJ2-1
v_call: TRBV7-9
cdr3_nt: TGTGCGGGAGGGGACAGGTGGCCGTCGTCAGAGCAGTTCTTC
cdr3_aa: CAGGDRWPSSEQFF

clone_size: .
d_call: .
j_call: TRBJ2-5
v_call: TRBV7-2
cdr3_nt: TGTGCCAGCAGCTTTAGCAGAGAGACCCAGTACTTC
cdr3_aa: CASSFSRETQYF

clone_size: .
d_call: TRBD2
j_call: TRBJ2-1
v_call: TRBV5-8
cdr3_nt: TGTGCCAGCAGCCTAACTAGCGGGGGGGGAATCTACAACAATGAGCAGTTCTTC
cdr3_aa: CASSLTSGGGIYNNEQFF

clone_size: .
d_call: TRBD1
j_call: TRBJ2-2
v_call: TRBV28
cdr3_nt: TGTGCCAGCAGTCCCGGGACAGCTAACACCGGGGAGCTGTTTTTT
cdr3_aa: CASSPGTANTGELFF

clone_size: .
d_call: TRBD1
j_call: TRBJ1-6
v_call: TRBV30
cdr3_nt: TGTGCCTGGAGTCAGGACAGGGGGGATTCACCCCTCCACTTT
cdr3_aa: CAWSQDRGDSPLHF

clone_size: .
d_call: TRBD1
j_call: TRBJ2-5
v_call: TRBV29-1
cdr3_nt: TGCAGCGTTCCAAGGGGCCAGGGGGCGAGGGAGACCCAGTACTTC
cdr3_aa: CSVPRGQGARETQYF

clone_size: .
d_call: TRBD1
j_call: TRBJ1-6
v_call: TRBV11-2
cdr3_nt: TGTGCCAGCAGCTTAAGGGCAGGGGGTAATTCACCCCTCCACTTT
cdr3_aa: CASSLRAGGNSPLHF

clone_size: .
d_call: TRBD2
j_call: TRBJ2-4
v_call: TRBV5-4
cdr3_nt: TGTGCCAGCAGCGACGGGACTAGTAAAAACATTCAGTACTTC
cdr3_aa: CASSDGTSKNIQYF

clone_size: .
d_call: .
j_call: TRBJ1-1
v_call: TRBV30
cdr3_nt: TGTGCCTGGAGTCCTATAGAGATGGTTGAAGCTTTCTTT
cdr3_aa: CAWSPIEMVEAFF

clone_size: .
d_call: .
j_call: TRBJ2-7
v_call: TRBV7-9
cdr3_nt: TGTGCCAGCAGCTCCACAGGATCCACCTACGAGCAGTACTTC
cdr3_aa: CASSSTGSTYEQYF

clone_size: .
d_call: .
j_call: TRBJ1-1
v_call: TRBV5-1
cdr3_nt: TGCGCCAGCAGCTTTGGACGGGGGAGAGCTGAAGCTTTCTTT
cdr3_aa: CASSFGRGRAEAFF

clone_size: .
d_call: .
j_call: TRBJ2-4
v_call: TRBV4-1
cdr3_nt: TGCGCCAGCAGCCAAGTTTTCCTACAAAGGAACAGTCAGTACTTC
cdr3_aa: CASSQVFLQRNSQYF

clone_size: .
d_call: TRBD1
j_call: TRBJ1-2
v_call: TRBV18
cdr3_nt: TGTGCCAGCTCACCTACTGTAGGGACAGGCCCTTATGGCTACACCTTC
cdr3_aa: CASSPTVGTGPYGYTF

clone_size: .
d_call: .
j_call: TRBJ2-6
v_call: TRBV11-3
cdr3_nt: TGTGCCAGCAGCGTCAGGGGATCAGGCTCTGGGGCCAACGTCCTGACTTTC
cdr3_aa: CASSVRGSGSGANVLTF

clone_size: .
d_call: TRBD1
j_call: TRBJ1-3
v_call: TRBV2
cdr3_nt: TGTGCCAGCAGCGGGACAGGCCCCTCTGGAAACACCATATATTTT
cdr3_aa: CASSGTGPSGNTIYF

clone_size: .
d_call: TRBD2
j_call: TRBJ2-1
v_call: TRBV12-5
cdr3_nt: TGTGCTAGTGGTTTCCTCCGACTAGCGGGGGGGCTCTATGAGCAGTTCTTC
cdr3_aa: CASGFLRLAGGLYEQFF

clone_size: .
d_call: .
j_call: TRBJ2-5
v_call: TRBV4-3
cdr3_nt: TGCGCCAGCAGCCAAGAGGCTAGCAGTAAGACCCAGTACTTC
cdr3_aa: CASSQEASSKTQYF

clone_size: .
d_call: .
j_call: TRBJ2-2
v_call: TRBV11-2
cdr3_nt: TGTGCCAGCAGCCCTCAACCCTTTTCCCGGGGGGAGCTGTTTTTT
cdr3_aa: CASSPQPFSRGELFF

clone_size: .
d_call: TRBD1
j_call: TRBJ1-2
v_call: TRBV7-9
cdr3_nt: TGTGCCAGCAGGTTGGGACAGGGGGCTGTTTGCTACACCTTC
cdr3_aa: CASRLGQGAVCYTF

clone_size: .
d_call: TRBD2
j_call: TRBJ2-1
v_call: TRBV9
cdr3_nt: TGTGCCAGCAGCGTAGGGCTAGCGGGTTACAATGAGCAGTTCTTC
cdr3_aa: CASSVGLAGYNEQFF

clone_size: few
d_call: TRBD1
j_call: TRBJ2-2
v_call: TRBV7-3
cdr3_nt: TGTGCCAGCAGTTGGACAGGGGTTACCGGGGAGCTGTTTTTT
cdr3_aa: CASSWTGVTGELFF

clone_size: few
d_call: TRBD1
j_call: TRBJ1-2
v_call: TRBV7-2
cdr3_nt: TGTGCCAGCAGCCTAAGGGGACAGGGGGACTACACCTTC
cdr3_aa: CASSLRGQGDYTF

clone_size: once
d_call: .
j_call: TRBJ2-3
v_call: TRBV9
cdr3_nt: TGTGCCAGCAGCGTAGCCAGGCTCACAGATACGCAGTATTTT
cdr3_aa: CASSVARLTDTQYF

clone_size: .
d_call: .
j_call: TRBJ2-7
v_call: TRBV5-4
cdr3_nt: TGTGCCAGCAGCTTAGGTGGGGCGGTACCCTACGAGCAGTACTTC
cdr3_aa: CASSLGGAVPYEQYF

clone_size: .
d_call: .
j_call: TRBJ2-1
v_call: TRBV4-1
cdr3_nt: TGCGCCAGCAGCCAACGGGGGAATGAGCAGTTCTTC
cdr3_aa: CASSQRGNEQFF

clone_size: .
d_call: TRBD2
j_call: TRBJ2-7
v_call: TRBV6-5
cdr3_nt: TGTGCCAGCAGGGGGGGGAAGGGTCACCTCGAGCAGTACTTC
cdr3_aa: CASRGGKGHLEQYF

clone_size: .
d_call: TRBD1
j_call: TRBJ1-1
v_call: TRBV30
cdr3_nt: TGTGCCTGGAGTGTAACAGGGGGAGGCACTGAAGCTTTCTTT
cdr3_aa: CAWSVTGGGTEAFF

clone_size: .
d_call: TRBD2
j_call: TRBJ2-3
v_call: TRBV7-8
cdr3_nt: TGTGCCAGCAGCTTCTTCCCGCGGGGGGCCGGCACAGATACGCAGTATTTT
cdr3_aa: CASSFFPRGAGTDTQYF